A selection of T cell receptor beta chains follows, all from one sample in a study of cytomegalovirus exposure and HLA in healthy donors. Here immunoSEQ multiplex PCR was the method, and the copy in TCRdb shows in-frame clones only, minus some. This table has 250,000 to 400,000 clones, 88% appearing once. The sample consisted of PBMCs. These receptors all come from a man aged 25 to 40 in good health and CMV-seronegative. The conserved cysteine and the conserved F or W are not part of the CDR3 here. Fields, in order: J gene, V gene, CDR3 protein.

j_call: TRBJ2-1; v_call: TRBV11-2; cdr3_aa: ASSPRLAGRNEQF
j_call: TRBJ2-5; v_call: TRBV5-1; cdr3_aa: ASSLGGRGEETQY
j_call: TRBJ2-3; v_call: TRBV10-2; cdr3_aa: ASSGLSGGADTQY
j_call: TRBJ1-2; v_call: TRBV27; cdr3_aa: ASRPQDRAYGYT
j_call: TRBJ1-2; v_call: TRBV5-1; cdr3_aa: ASSLEGSRGYT
j_call: TRBJ2-1; v_call: TRBV7-8; cdr3_aa: ASSSRTSGYNEQF
j_call: TRBJ1-6; v_call: TRBV19; cdr3_aa: ASSGQAEGSPLH
j_call: TRBJ1-1; v_call: TRBV7-2; cdr3_aa: ASSLQGNTEAF
j_call: TRBJ2-7; v_call: TRBV5-1; cdr3_aa: ASSSTGYNSYEQY
j_call: TRBJ2-1; v_call: TRBV29-1; cdr3_aa: SVAGLAAYNEQF
j_call: TRBJ2-7; v_call: TRBV19; cdr3_aa: ASSIAWTGGNEQY
j_call: TRBJ1-1; v_call: TRBV5-1; cdr3_aa: ASSLDRERTEAF
j_call: TRBJ2-1; v_call: TRBV6-5; cdr3_aa: ASTTGGATNEQF
j_call: TRBJ1-1; v_call: TRBV11-2; cdr3_aa: ASRWDRDTEAF
j_call: TRBJ1-1; v_call: TRBV7-8; cdr3_aa: ASSSLGGENTEAF
j_call: TRBJ2-1; v_call: TRBV5-1; cdr3_aa: ASSLRAGGAVNEQF
j_call: TRBJ1-2; v_call: TRBV19; cdr3_aa: ASSIVSGQGALGYT
j_call: TRBJ1-2; v_call: TRBV27; cdr3_aa: ASSPSQGSNYGYT
j_call: TRBJ1-2; v_call: TRBV6-6; cdr3_aa: ASRAHLQGVDVGYT
j_call: TRBJ1-2; v_call: TRBV19; cdr3_aa: ASSTTGVGYGYT
j_call: TRBJ2-7; v_call: TRBV12-5; cdr3_aa: ASGGGPLSSYEQY
j_call: TRBJ1-2; v_call: TRBV5-4; cdr3_aa: ASSLEGQVPFSGYT
j_call: TRBJ2-1; v_call: TRBV5-6; cdr3_aa: ASSFTALGNEQF
j_call: TRBJ2-7; v_call: TRBV7-8; cdr3_aa: ASSFGQGRTYEQY
j_call: TRBJ2-5; v_call: TRBV7-8; cdr3_aa: ASSLRPLGGRALQETQY
j_call: TRBJ1-2; v_call: TRBV6-5; cdr3_aa: ASSSPQGGLYGYT
j_call: TRBJ1-1; v_call: TRBV27; cdr3_aa: ASSLRRLGTEAF
j_call: TRBJ1-2; v_call: TRBV4-1; cdr3_aa: ASSQGQGSHYGYT
j_call: TRBJ2-2; v_call: TRBV7-9; cdr3_aa: ASSLTGSTGELF
j_call: TRBJ2-7; v_call: TRBV10-2; cdr3_aa: ASSGGGTNYEQY
j_call: TRBJ2-6; v_call: TRBV7-9; cdr3_aa: ASSSWDSHVLT
j_call: TRBJ2-3; v_call: TRBV7-6; cdr3_aa: ASSPRTGVRTDTQY
j_call: TRBJ1-5; v_call: TRBV5-1; cdr3_aa: ASSLVGDQPQH
j_call: TRBJ2-1; v_call: TRBV13; cdr3_aa: ASRLGLNYNEQF
j_call: TRBJ1-2; v_call: TRBV7-2; cdr3_aa: ASSPRSGPGYGYT
j_call: TRBJ1-6; v_call: TRBV4-1; cdr3_aa: ASSHLLRGNNSPLH
j_call: TRBJ1-3; v_call: TRBV15; cdr3_aa: ATSRDLTDSGNTIY
j_call: TRBJ1-2; v_call: TRBV4-3; cdr3_aa: ASSQDRGRVGGYT
j_call: TRBJ1-2; v_call: TRBV7-2; cdr3_aa: ASSPARLNGYT
j_call: TRBJ1-1; v_call: TRBV18; cdr3_aa: ASSPRGTGNTEAF
j_call: TRBJ1-1; v_call: TRBV7-6; cdr3_aa: ASSFNRDLNTEAF
j_call: TRBJ1-2; v_call: TRBV4-2; cdr3_aa: ASSQDFGSGEGYT
j_call: TRBJ2-6; v_call: TRBV9; cdr3_aa: ASSLGGANVLT
j_call: TRBJ1-6; v_call: TRBV5-6; cdr3_aa: ASSYFAYNSPLH
j_call: TRBJ1-6; v_call: TRBV6-1; cdr3_aa: ASSPRDSYNSPLH
j_call: TRBJ2-1; v_call: TRBV9; cdr3_aa: ASSDRIGEQF
j_call: TRBJ1-1; v_call: TRBV10-1; cdr3_aa: ASSDAGTEVNTEAF
j_call: TRBJ1-2; v_call: TRBV6-5; cdr3_aa: ASSSSGFMPYGYT
j_call: TRBJ1-5; v_call: TRBV10-3; cdr3_aa: AISEARTGYQPQH
j_call: TRBJ1-2; v_call: TRBV18; cdr3_aa: ASSPSQNYGYT
j_call: TRBJ2-3; v_call: TRBV18; cdr3_aa: ASSPRDIDTDTQY
j_call: TRBJ2-1; v_call: TRBV5-4; cdr3_aa: ASSYAGDRGLFNEQF
j_call: TRBJ1-2; v_call: TRBV9; cdr3_aa: ASSGSVYLNYGYT
j_call: TRBJ1-2; v_call: TRBV5-1; cdr3_aa: ASSLDRNYGYT
j_call: TRBJ2-7; v_call: TRBV27; cdr3_aa: ASSKGQGAPEQY